The 4 T cell receptor beta chains in this list originate from one sample, sequenced in a study of regulatory T cells in long-lasting Graves disease. Through Arm-PCR of CDR3 regions and iRepertoire HTBI primers, TCR beta libraries were built. MiXCR, run by TCRdb on the multiplex PCR reads, gives a single entry per CDR3 protein. The table shows approximately 480,000 distinct CDR3 sequences, with 15% to 20% occurring only once. The sample's time point: newly diagnosed GD, antithyroid drugs for less than 3 months. PBMC-extracted RNA yielded the TCR library. These data were also filed under a second study, of T cells in Graves' hyperthyroidism and ophthalmopathy.

The source was peripheral blood mononuclear cells (PBMCs), collected at new diagnosis, from a patient treated with antithyroid drugs. The receptors stem from a man aged 35 to 55 with Graves disease.

The genes are TRBV9 and TRBJ1-2; possible D gene TRBD1, 5 bases. CDR1 is SGDLS, CDR2 YYNGEE, per germline. The CDR3 consists of 16 residues. Trimming took off 3 bases at V and 6 bases at J, with 21 bases between the two ends. CDR3 in amino acids: CASSGYQISGTHGYTF. CDR3 nucleotides: TGTGCCAGCAGCGGATACCAGATTTCCGGGACGCATGGCTACACCTTC.

As to this clonotype: A far larger clone lies a single base away; this is likely a read error. This rearrangement joins TRBV2 to TRBJ2-5; a possible D gene is TRBD2 (6 bases). This CDR3 is 13 amino acids long. Germline V gene sequence: CDR1 SNHLY, CDR2 FYNNEI. V lost 6 bases to trimming and J lost 5 bases, with 13 bases between them. CDR3 coding DNA: TGTGCCAGCAGCAGAATCGCGGGGGAGACCCAGTACTTC. This gives the protein CASSRIAGETQYF. Drawing the rest from reference TRBV2 and TRBJ2-5, the complete variable domain is EPEVTQTPSHQVTQMGQEVILRCVPISNHLYFYWYRQILGQKVEFLVSFYNNEISEKSEIFDDQFSVERPDGSNFTLKIRSTKLEDSAMYFCASSRIAGETQYFGPGTRLLVL.

In the case of this clonotype: Just one base apart from a much larger clone, this may be a read error. V is TRBV20-1 and J is TRBJ2-5, with D possibly called TRBD1 or TRBD2 (5 bases each). The CDR3 runs to 12 residues. The germline V gene encodes CDR1 DFQATT and CDR2 SNEGSKA (reference sequence). Trimming took off 5 bases at V and 5 bases at J, with 12 bases between the two ends. CDR3 loop: CSAGGPRETQYF. The CDR3 bases are TGCAGTGCTGGGGGACCGAGGGAGACCCAGTACTTC.

On this clonotype: This may arise from a read error, as a much more abundant clone is one base away. The genes are TRBV20-1 and TRBJ2-1, with 8 bases matching TRBD2. Germline lookup yields CDR1 DFQATT and CDR2 SNEGSKA (reference sequence). V shed 7 bases, J shed 3 bases, and the junction held 8 bases outside the gene matches. The CDR3 length is 14 residues. The CDR3 bases are TGCAGTGGCCGCTCGCGGGAGGTCTACAATGAGCAGTTCTTC. Its translation: CSGRSREVYNEQFF.